The clone carrying this T cell receptor (beta chain) was observed many times. Its cognate antigen is unknown. V lost 4 bases and J 3 bases, leaving 13 bases between the germline ends. Germline lookup yields CDR1 SGHRS and CDR2 YFSETQ. The CDR3 is 14 amino acids. The data were obtained in a study of T cells in Graves' hyperthyroidism and ophthalmopathy. Findings and caveats of the study: The majority of expanded thyroid clonotypes above 0.001 also appeared in blood.

Template material for amplifying TCR beta CDR3 regions consisted of RNA transcripts. During a first-round RT-PCR of the TCR CDR3, the HTBI primer set was used. TCRdb used MiXCR to reprocess the multiplex PCR reads, holding one entry per CDR3 protein. The data contain about 480,000 distinct CDR3 sequences, around 14% of them singletons. Stable hyperthyroidism: no ophthalmopathy progression over 18 months of follow-up. Clinical symptoms, serum thyroxine and TRAb, thyroid ultrasound and orbital computed tomography together formed the diagnostic basis. The sequence was obtained from a woman younger than 35 with Graves' hyperthyroidism. The sequenced sample was blood. The gene calls are TRBV5-1 and TRBJ1-2; perhaps TRBD1 as D (6 bases). The DNA for the CDR3 is TGCGCCAGCAGCATCGAACAGGGAGACTATGGCTACACCTTC. Amino acids: CASSIEQGDYGYTF.